This record covers a single T cell receptor beta chain. Its antigen is not known. Isolation of PBMCs gave at least 7 million cells per sample. Together with a sample-barcoded 5' primer, a J-beta primer mix was included in a second PCR lasting about 6 to 11 cycles. TCRdb called the 5' RACE reads again in MiXCR, with one record for every CDR3 protein. The table has fewer than 1,200,000 distinct CDR3 sequences, 20% to 25% seen once; the top ten hold 0.65% to 0.75%. This sample was taken from a study of blood T cells in healthy people across ages. CDR1 and CDR2 from the germline V gene are SEHNR and FQNEAQ (reference sequence). The CDR3 runs 15 residues. Study conclusions and caveats: As naive T cell percentage varied, TCR beta diversity correlated strongly with it.

The sample was also linked to a second study, of T cells of mothers and their children. As reported in that work: Unrelated pairs and related pairs have their TCR recombination output shaped similarly by thymic selection.

This sequence was found in a girl aged 2-10 years in good health. The V call is TRBV7-9, the J call TRBJ2-5; TRBD2 matches 8 bases. TRBJ2-1 explains the end of the DNA better; the J call may be wrong. The sample comprised blood. In nucleotides, the CDR3 is TGTGCCAGCAGCTTATATAGCGGGATGTACAATGAGCAGTTCTTC. Its protein product is CASSLYSGMYNEQFF.